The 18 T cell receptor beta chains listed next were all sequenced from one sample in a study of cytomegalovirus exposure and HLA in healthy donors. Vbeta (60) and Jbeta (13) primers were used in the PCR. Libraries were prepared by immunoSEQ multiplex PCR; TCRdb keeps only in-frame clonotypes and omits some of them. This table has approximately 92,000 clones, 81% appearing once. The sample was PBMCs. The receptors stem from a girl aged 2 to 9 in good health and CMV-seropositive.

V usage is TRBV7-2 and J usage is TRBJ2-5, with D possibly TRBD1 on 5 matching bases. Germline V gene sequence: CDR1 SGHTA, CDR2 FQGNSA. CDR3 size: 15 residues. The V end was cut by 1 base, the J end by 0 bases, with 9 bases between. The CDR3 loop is CASSLGWGDQETQYF. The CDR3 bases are TGTGCCAGCAGCTTAGGCTGGGGCGACCAAGAGACCCAGTACTTC.

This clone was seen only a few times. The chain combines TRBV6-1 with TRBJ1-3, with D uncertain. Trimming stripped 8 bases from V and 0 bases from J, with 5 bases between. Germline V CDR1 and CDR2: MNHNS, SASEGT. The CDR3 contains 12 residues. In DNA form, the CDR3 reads TGTGCCAGCCAGAACTCTGGAAACACCATATATTTT. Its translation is CASQNSGNTIYF.

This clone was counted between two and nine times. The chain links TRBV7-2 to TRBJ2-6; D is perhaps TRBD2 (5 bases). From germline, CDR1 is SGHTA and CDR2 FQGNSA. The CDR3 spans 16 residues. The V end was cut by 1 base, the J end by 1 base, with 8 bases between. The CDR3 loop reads CASSLGELSGANVLTF. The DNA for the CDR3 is TGTGCCAGCAGCTTAGGGGAGTTATCTGGGGCCAACGTCCTGACTTTC.

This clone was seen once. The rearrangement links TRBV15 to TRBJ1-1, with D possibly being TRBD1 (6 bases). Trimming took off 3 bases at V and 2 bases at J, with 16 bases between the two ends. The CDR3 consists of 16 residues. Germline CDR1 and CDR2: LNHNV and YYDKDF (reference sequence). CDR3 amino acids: CATSSGYRESNTEAFF. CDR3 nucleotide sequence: TGTGCCACCAGCAGTGGGTACAGGGAGTCAAACACTGAAGCTTTCTTT.

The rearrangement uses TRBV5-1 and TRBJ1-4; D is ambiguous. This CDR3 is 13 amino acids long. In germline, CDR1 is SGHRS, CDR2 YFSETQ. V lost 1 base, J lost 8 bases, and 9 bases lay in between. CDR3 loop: CASSLSPGEKLFF. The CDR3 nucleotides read TGCGCCAGCAGCTTGAGTCCGGGAGAAAAACTGTTTTTT.

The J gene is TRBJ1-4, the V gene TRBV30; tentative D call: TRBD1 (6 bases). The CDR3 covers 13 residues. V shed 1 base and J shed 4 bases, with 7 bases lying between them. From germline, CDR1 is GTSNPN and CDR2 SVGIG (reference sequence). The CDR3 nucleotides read TGTGCCTGGAGTGGAGGGGGTAATGAAAAACTGTTTTTT. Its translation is CAWSGGGNEKLFF.

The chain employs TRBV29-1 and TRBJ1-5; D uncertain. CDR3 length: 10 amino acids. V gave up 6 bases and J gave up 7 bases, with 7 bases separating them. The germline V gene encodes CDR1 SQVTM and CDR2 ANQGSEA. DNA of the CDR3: TGCAGCGTCGGAGGACAGCCCCAGCATTTT. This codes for CSVGGQPQHF.

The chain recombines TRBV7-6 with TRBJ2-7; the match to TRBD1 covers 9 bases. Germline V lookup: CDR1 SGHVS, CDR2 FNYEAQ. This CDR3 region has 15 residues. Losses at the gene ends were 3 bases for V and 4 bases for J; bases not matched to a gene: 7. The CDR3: CASSFGQGPSYEQYF. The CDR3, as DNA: TGTGCCAGCAGCTTCGGACAGGGGCCTTCGTACGAGCAGTACTTC. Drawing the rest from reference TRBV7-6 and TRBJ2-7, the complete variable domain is GAGVSQSPRYKVTKRGQDVALRCDPISGHVSLYWYRQALGQGPEFLTYFNYEAQQDKSGLPNDRFSAERPEGSISTLTIQRTEQRDSAMYRCASSFGQGPSYEQYFGPGTRLTVT.

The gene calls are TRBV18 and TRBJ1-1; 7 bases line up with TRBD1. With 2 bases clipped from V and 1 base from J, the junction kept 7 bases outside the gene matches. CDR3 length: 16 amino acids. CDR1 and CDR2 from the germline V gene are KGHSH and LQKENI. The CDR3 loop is CASSPSAGTANTEAFF. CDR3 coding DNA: TGTGCCAGCTCACCATCGGCCGGGACAGCGAACACTGAAGCTTTCTTT. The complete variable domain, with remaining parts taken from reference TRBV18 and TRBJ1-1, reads NAGVMQNPRHLVRRRGQEARLRCSPMKGHSHVYWYRQLPEEGLKFMVYLQKENIIDESGMPKERFSAEFPKEGPSILRIQQVVRGDSAAYFCASSPSAGTANTEAFFGQGTRLTVV.

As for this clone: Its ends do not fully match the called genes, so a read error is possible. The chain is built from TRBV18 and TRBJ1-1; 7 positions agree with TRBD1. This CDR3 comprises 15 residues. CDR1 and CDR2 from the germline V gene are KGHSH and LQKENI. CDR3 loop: CASSQQIAEGATVEF. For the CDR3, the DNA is TGTGCCAGCTCCCAACAAATCGCCGAGGGGGCGACGGTGGAATTT.

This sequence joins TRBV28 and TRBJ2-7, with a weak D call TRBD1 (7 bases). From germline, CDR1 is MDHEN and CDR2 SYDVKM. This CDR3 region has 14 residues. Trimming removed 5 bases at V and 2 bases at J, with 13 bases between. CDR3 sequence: CASSEPRGAYEQYF. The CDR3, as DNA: TGTGCCAGCAGTGAGCCCAGGGGGGCCTACGAGCAGTACTTC.

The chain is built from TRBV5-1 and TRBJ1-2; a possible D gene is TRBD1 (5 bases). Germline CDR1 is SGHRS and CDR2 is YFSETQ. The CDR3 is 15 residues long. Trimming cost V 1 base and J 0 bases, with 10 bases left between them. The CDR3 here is CASSLSPTANYGYTF. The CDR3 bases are TGCGCCAGCAGCTTGAGCCCGACAGCTAACTATGGCTACACCTTC.

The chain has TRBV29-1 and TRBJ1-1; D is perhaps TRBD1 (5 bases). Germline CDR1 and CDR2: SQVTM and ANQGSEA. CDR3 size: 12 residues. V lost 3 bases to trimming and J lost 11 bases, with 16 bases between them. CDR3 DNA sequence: TGCAGCGTTGATGGGACTCCGTTGGACGCTTTCTTT. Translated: CSVDGTPLDAFF. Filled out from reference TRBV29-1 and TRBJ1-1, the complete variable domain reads SAVISQKPSRDICQRGTSLTIQCQVDSQVTMMFWYRQQPGQSLTLIATANQGSEATYESGFVIDKFPISRPNLTFSTLTVSNMSPEDSSIYLCSVDGTPLDAFFGQGTRLTVV.

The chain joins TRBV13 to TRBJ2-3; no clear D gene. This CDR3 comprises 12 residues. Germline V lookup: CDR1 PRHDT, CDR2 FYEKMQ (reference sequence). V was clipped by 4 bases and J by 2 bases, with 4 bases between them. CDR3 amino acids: CASSSNTDTQYF. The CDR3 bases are TGTGCCAGCAGCTCCAACACAGATACGCAGTATTTT.

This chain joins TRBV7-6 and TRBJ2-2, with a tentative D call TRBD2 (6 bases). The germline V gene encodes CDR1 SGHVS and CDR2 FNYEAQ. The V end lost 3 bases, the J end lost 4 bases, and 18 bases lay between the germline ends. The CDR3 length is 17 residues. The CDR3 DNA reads TGTGCCAGCAGCTTTGGGTCCAGCGGGTATTCCACCGGGGAGCTGTTTTTT. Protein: CASSFGSSGYSTGELFF.

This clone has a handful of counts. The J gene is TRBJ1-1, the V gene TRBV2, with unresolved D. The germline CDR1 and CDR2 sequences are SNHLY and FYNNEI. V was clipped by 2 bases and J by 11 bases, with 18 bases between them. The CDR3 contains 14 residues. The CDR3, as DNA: TGTGCCAGCAGTGAACTTAGCAGAGCGTCAGAGGCTTTCTTT. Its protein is CASSELSRASEAFF.

The CDR3 spells CASSQGLTYEQYF. CDR3 DNA: TGTGCCAGCAGCCAGGGTCTGACCTACGAGCAGTACTTC. The genes are TRBV9 and TRBJ2-7; possible D gene TRBD1, 5 bases. The germline gives CDR1 SGDLS, CDR2 YYNGEE. Trimming stripped 4 bases from V and 2 bases from J, with 10 bases between. The CDR3 is made up of 13 amino acids.

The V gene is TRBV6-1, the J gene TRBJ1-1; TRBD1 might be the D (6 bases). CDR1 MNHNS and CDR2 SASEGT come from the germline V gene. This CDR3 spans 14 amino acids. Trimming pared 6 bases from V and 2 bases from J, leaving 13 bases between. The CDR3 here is CASRPGQGNTEAFF. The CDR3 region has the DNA TGTGCCAGCAGACCGGGACAAGGAAACACTGAAGCTTTCTTT.